The T cell receptor beta chain described here comes from a study of cytomegalovirus exposure and HLA in healthy donors. CDR1 is MDHEN, CDR2 SYDVKM, per germline. V was pared by 6 bases and J by 7 bases, with 15 bases between. This CDR3 is built from 14 residues. Amplification used 60 Vbeta primers and 13 Jbeta primers. Assay used: immunoSEQ multiplex PCR; TCRdb lists only in-frame clones, some missing. Seen here are under 150,000 clones, 75% to 80% observed once, and the top ten hold about 6.6%. The chain joins TRBV28 to TRBJ1-4, with D perhaps TRBD1 (6 bases). This receptor was identified in a woman aged 40 to 49 in good health and CMV-seropositive. Sequencing was performed on PBMCs. The CDR3 bases are TGTGCCAGCAGGTGGGGGCGCCGGGGTGAAAAACTGTTTTTT. Residues: CASRWGRRGEKLFF.